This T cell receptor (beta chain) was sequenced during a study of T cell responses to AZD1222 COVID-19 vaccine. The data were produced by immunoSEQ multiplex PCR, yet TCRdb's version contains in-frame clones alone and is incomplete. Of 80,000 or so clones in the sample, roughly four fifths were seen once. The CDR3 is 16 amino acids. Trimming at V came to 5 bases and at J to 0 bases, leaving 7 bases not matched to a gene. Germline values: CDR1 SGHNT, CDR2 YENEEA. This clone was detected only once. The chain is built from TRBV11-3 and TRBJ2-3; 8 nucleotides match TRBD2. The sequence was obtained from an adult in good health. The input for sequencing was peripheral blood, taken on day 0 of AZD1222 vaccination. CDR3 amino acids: CASSPGSGGSTDTQYF. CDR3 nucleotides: TGTGCCAGCAGCCCGGGGAGCGGGGGTAGCACAGATACGCAGTATTTT.